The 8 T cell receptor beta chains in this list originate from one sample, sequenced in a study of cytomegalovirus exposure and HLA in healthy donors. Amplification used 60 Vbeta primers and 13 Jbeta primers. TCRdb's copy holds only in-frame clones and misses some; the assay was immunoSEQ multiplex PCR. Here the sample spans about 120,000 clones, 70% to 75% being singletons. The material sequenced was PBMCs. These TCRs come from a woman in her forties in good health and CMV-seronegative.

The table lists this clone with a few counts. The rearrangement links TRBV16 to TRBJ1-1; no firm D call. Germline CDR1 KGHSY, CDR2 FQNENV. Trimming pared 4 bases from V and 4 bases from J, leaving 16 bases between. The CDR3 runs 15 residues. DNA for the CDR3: TGTGCCAGCAGCCCTGGACTGGGGTTGATCACTGAAGCTTTCTTT. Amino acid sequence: CASSPGLGLITEAFF.

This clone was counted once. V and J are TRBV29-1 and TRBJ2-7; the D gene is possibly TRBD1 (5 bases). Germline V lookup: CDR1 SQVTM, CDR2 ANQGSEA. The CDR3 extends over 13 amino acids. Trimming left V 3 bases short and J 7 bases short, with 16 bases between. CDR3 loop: CSVEGQGTGEQYF. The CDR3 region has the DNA TGCAGCGTTGAGGGGCAGGGTACGGGTGAGCAGTACTTC.

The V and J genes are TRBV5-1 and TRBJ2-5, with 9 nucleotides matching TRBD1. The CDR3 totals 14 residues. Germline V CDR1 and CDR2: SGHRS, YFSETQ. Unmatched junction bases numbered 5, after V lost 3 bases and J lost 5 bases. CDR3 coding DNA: TGCGCCAGCAGCTCACAGGGGGCTGGGGAGACCCAGTACTTC. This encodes CASSSQGAGETQYF. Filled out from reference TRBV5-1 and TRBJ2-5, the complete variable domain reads KAGVTQTPRYLIKTRGQQVTLSCSPISGHRSVSWYQQTPGQGLQFLFEYFSETQRNKGNFPGRFSGRQFSNSRSEMNVSTLELGDSALYLCASSSQGAGETQYFGPGTRLLVL.

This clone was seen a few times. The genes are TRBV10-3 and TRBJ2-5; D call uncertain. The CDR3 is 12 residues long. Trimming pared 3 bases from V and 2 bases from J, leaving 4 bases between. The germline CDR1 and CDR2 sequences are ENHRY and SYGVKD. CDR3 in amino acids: CAISETQETQYF. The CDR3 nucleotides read TGTGCCATCAGTGAAACACAAGAGACCCAGTACTTC.

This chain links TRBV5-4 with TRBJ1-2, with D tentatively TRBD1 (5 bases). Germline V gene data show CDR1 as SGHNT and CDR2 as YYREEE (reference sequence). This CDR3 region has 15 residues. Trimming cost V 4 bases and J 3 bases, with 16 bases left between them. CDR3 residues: CASSNKQDGDYGYTF. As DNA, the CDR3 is TGTGCCAGCAGCAACAAACAGGATGGCGACTATGGCTACACCTTC.

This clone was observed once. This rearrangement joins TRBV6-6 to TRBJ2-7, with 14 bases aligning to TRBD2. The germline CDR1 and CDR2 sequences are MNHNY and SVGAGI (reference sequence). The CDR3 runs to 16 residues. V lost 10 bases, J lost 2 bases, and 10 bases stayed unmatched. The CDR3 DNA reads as TGTGCCACGCGATCGACTAGCGGGGGGGCCACCTACGAGCAGTACTTC. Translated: CATRSTSGGATYEQYF.

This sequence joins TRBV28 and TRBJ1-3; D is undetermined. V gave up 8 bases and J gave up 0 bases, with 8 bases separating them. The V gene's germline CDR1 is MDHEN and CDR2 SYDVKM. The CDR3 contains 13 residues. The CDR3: CASSAGSGNTIYF. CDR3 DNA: TGTGCCAGCTCCGCGGGCTCTGGAAACACCATATATTTT.

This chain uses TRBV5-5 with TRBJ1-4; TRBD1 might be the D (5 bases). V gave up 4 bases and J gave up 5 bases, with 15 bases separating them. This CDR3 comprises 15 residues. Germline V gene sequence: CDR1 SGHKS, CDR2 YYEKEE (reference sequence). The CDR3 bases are TGTGCCAGCAGCACGAATCGGGGGTCGAATGAAAAACTGTTTTTT. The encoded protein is CASSTNRGSNEKLFF.